The source of this T cell receptor (beta chain) is a study of cytomegalovirus exposure and HLA in healthy donors. It was with 60 Vbeta and 13 Jbeta primers that the PCR ran. Here immunoSEQ multiplex PCR was the method, and the copy in TCRdb shows in-frame clones only, minus some. The sample records about 140,000 clones, about 70% being singletons. Trimming took 3 bases from V and 1 from J; bases not matched to a gene: 2. The CDR3 contains 15 residues. Germline-derived CDR1 and CDR2 are SGHAT and FQNNGV. Each donor was nominally healthy when sampled (though unrecorded immune exposures were likely). This sequence was found in a woman aged 55-70 years in good health and CMV-seropositive. The sequencing input was PBMCs. The genes are TRBV11-2 and TRBJ2-2, with 7 nucleotides matching TRBD1. For the CDR3, the DNA is TGTGCCAGCAGCTTCGGGACAGAGAACACCGGGGAGCTGTTTTTT. It encodes CASSFGTENTGELFF. The complete variable domain, with remaining parts taken from reference TRBV11-2 and TRBJ2-2, reads EAGVAQSPRYKIIEKRQSVAFWCNPISGHATLYWYQQILGQGPKLLIQFQNNGVVDDSQLPKDRFSAERLKGVDSTLKIQPAKLEDSAVYLCASSFGTENTGELFFGEGSRLTVL.